This T cell receptor (beta chain) was documented in a study of blood T cells in healthy people across ages. Study-level results: As age increased, TCR beta diversity per million T cells fell in a roughly linear fashion. More naive CD4+ cells and higher diversity marked long-lived donors relative to aged donors. The study could not conclusively compare naive and antigen-experienced cells, given its unsorted PBMCs.

A word on this clonotype: Its target is unknown. Likely a read error: the CDR3 ends without its conserved phenylalanine or tryptophan.

Together with a sample-barcoded 5' primer, a J-beta primer mix was included in a second PCR lasting about 7 to 12 cycles. Carrying 12 random nucleotides, a template-switch adaptor labeled each individual cDNA molecule. TCRdb reprocessed the 5' RACE reads with MiXCR, giving one entry per CDR3 protein. This repertoire shows 1.8 million or so distinct CDR3 sequences, more than 35% found once; its top ten account for more than 20%. This clonotype originated in a human donor in good health. Sequenced input: blood.

In DNA, the CDR3 is TGTGCCAGCAGTGACCAAGCGGGGGACGGCACAGATACGCAGTATCTT. Protein: CASSDQAGDGTDTQYL. The genes are TRBV6-4 and TRBJ2-3; 8 bases are a match to TRBD2. The CDR3 is 16 amino acids. Germline CDR1 reads MRHNA; CDR2 reads SNTAGT. V dropped 2 bases and J dropped 1; count of bases not matched to a gene: 5.